The clone carrying this TCR beta chain has only a few counts. This entry belongs to a study of blood T cell repertoires in COVID-19. Study details: COVID-19 samples, acute and convalescent, were from the United States, Italy and Spain. The analysed material was cDNA or gDNA that came from T cells, B-cell-depleted T cells, or PBMCs.

This CDR3 contains 16 residues. Trimming took off 0 bases at V and 7 bases at J, with 16 bases between the two ends. Germline assignment: CDR1 KGHSH and CDR2 LQKENI. Sequencing was performed with immunoSEQ multiplex PCR; in TCRdb, only in-frame clones are kept and a portion is missing. The table lists some 55,000 clones, approximately 87% of them singletons. Sequencing was carried out using peripheral blood. The receptor was isolated from a man in his fifties or sixties with acute or convalescent COVID-19. The chain uses TRBV18 and TRBJ2-1; D not certain. CDR3 protein: CASSPPSSTRLNEQFF. CDR3 bases: TGTGCCAGCTCACCACCGAGCTCGACACGCTTGAATGAGCAGTTCTTC.